This T cell receptor (beta chain) was profiled in a study of OX40 agonist ivuxolimab in advanced cancers. For this clone: The antigen is unknown.

Libraries were prepared by immunoSEQ multiplex PCR; TCRdb keeps only in-frame clonotypes and omits some of them. The table lists tens of thousands of clones, 70% to 90% of them singletons. Baseline was the first blood sampling point, followed by cycle 4 day 1 and cycle 7 day 1. Notes on the study in general: The investigators did not determine what antigen specificity the expanded peripheral T cells had.

This sample comprised CD4+ or CD8+ T cells sorted from blood, obtained in a trial of the OX40 agonist ivuxolimab. This sequence was found in an adult with an advanced solid tumor such as melanoma, head and neck, liver or kidney cancer.

This chain's CDR3 is CASDDREAKNIQYF. The CDR3 region has the DNA TGTGCTAGTGATGACAGGGAGGCCAAAAACATTCAGTACTTC. The chain is built from TRBV12-5 and TRBJ2-4; 7 positions agree with TRBD1. With 7 bases clipped from V and 1 base from J, the junction kept 4 bases outside the gene matches. The CDR3 length is 14 residues. Germline V lookup: CDR1 LGHNT, CDR2 FRNRAP.